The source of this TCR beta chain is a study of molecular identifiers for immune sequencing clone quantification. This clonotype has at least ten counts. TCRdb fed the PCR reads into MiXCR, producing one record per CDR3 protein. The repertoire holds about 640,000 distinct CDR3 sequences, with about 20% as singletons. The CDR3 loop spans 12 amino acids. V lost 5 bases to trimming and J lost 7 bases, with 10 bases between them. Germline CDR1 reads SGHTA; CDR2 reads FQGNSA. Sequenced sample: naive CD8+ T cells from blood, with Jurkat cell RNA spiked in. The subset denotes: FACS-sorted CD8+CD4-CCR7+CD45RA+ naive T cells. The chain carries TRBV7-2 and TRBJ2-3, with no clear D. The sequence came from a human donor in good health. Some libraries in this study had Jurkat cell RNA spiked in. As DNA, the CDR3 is TGTGCCAGCAGCCACTCTCGGAATACGCAGTATTTT. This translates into CASSHSRNTQYF.